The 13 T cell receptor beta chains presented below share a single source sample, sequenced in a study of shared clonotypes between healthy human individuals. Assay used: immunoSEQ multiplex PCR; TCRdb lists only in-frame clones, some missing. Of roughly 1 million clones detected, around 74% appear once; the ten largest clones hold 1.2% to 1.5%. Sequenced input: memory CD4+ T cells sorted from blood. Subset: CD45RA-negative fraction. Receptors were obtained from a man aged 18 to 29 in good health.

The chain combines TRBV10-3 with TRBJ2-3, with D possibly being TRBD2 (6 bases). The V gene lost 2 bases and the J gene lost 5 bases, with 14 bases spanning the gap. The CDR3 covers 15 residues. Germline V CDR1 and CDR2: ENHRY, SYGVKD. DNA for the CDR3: TGTGCCATCAGTGAGGGGGGACTCCTCCTAGATACGCAGTATTTT. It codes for CAISEGGLLLDTQYF.

CDR3 coding DNA: TGTGCCATCAGCCGAGGCAGCGGGGCCAGCTCAGAGACCCAGTACTTC. It encodes CAISRGSGASSETQYF. This sequence joins TRBV10-3 and TRBJ2-5, with 7 positions matching TRBD2. The germline CDR1 and CDR2 sequences are ENHRY and SYGVKD. The CDR3 covers 16 residues. After removal of 6 bases from V and 4 bases from J, the junction contained 14 bases not matched to a gene.

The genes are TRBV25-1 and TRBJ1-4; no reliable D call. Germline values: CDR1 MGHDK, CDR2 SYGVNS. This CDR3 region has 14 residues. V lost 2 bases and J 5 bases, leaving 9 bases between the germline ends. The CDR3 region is CASSEADTNEKLFF. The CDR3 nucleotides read TGTGCCAGCAGTGAAGCCGACACGAATGAAAAACTGTTTTTT.

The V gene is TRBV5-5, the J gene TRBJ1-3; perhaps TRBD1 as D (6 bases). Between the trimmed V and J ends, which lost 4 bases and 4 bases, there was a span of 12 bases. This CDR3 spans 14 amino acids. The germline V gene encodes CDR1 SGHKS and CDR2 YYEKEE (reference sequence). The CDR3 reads CASSRPGTGNTIYF. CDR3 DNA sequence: TGTGCCAGCAGCCGTCCCGGGACAGGAAACACCATATATTTT.

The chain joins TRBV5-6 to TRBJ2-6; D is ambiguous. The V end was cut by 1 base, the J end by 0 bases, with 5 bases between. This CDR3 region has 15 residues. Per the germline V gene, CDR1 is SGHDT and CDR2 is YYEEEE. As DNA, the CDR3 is TGTGCCAGCAGCTTGCCAAACTCTGGGGCCAACGTCCTGACTTTC. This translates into CASSLPNSGANVLTF.

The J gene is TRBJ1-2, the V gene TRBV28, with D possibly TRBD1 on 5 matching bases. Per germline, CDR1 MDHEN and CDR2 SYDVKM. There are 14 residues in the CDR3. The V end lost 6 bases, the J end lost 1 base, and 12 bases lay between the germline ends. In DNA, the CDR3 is TGTGCCAGCAGACTCGACAGAATTAACTATGGCTACACCTTC. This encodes CASRLDRINYGYTF.

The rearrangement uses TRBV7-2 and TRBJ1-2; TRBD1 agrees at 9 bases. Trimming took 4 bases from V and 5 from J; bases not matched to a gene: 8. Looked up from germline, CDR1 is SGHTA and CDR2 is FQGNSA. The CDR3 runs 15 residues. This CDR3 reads CASSSGTGRGYGYTF. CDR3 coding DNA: TGTGCCAGCAGCTCCGGGACAGGGAGAGGGTATGGCTACACCTTC. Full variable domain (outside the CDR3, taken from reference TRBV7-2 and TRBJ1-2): GAGVSQSPSNKVTEKGKDVELRCDPISGHTALYWYRQSLGQGLEFLIYFQGNSAPDKSGLPSDRFSAERTGGSVSTLTIQRTQQEDSAVYLCASSSGTGRGYGYTFGSGTRLTVV.

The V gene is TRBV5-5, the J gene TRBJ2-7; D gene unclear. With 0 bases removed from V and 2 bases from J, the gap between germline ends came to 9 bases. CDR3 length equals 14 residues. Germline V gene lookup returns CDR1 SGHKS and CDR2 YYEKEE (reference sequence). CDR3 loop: CASSLEAVPYEQYF. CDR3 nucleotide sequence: TGTGCCAGCAGCTTGGAGGCGGTGCCCTACGAGCAGTACTTC.

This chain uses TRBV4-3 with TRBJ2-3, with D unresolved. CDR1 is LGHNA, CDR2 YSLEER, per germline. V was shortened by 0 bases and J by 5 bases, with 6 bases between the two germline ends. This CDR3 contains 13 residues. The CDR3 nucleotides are TGCGCCAGCAGCCAAGACATCGGAGATACGCAGTATTTT. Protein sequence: CASSQDIGDTQYF.

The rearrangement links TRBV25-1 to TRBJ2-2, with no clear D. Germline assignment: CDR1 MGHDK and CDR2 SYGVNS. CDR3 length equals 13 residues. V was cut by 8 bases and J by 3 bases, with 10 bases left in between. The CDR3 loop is CASYTDHTGELFF. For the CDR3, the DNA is TGTGCCAGCTATACCGACCACACCGGGGAGCTGTTTTTT.

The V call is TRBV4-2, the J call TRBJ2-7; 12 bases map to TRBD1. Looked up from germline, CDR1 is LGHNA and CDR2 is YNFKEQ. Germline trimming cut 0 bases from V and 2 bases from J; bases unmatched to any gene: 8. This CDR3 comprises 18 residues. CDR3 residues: CASSQDWPGTGGPYEQYF. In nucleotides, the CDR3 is TGTGCCAGCAGCCAAGATTGGCCAGGGACAGGGGGCCCCTACGAGCAGTACTTC.

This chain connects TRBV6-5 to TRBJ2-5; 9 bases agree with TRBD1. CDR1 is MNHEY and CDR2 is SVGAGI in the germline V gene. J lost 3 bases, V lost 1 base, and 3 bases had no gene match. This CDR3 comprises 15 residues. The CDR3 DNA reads TGTGCCAGCAGTTACTTGGGACAGGGTGAAGAGACCCAGTACTTC. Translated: CASSYLGQGEETQYF.

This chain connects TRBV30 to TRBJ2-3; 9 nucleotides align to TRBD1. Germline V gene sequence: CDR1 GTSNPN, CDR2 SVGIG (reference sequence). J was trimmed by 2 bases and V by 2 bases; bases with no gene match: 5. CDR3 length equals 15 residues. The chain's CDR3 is CAWSPGTGPTDTQYF. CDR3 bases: TGTGCCTGGAGTCCTGGGACAGGGCCCACAGATACGCAGTATTTT.